What follows are 23 T cell receptor beta chains derived from one specimen sequenced in a study of preoperative IRX-2 immunotherapy in early breast cancer. Treatment in this sample: preoperative locoregional IRX-2 cytokine immunotherapy. Libraries were prepared by immunoSEQ multiplex PCR; TCRdb keeps only in-frame clonotypes and omits some of them. The repertoire consists of about 25,000 clones, with approximately 96% occurring once and the leading ten covering around 15%. The specimen was tumor tissue, collected after IRX-2 immunotherapy. These receptor sequences come from a human donor with breast cancer.

This clone was seen once. The chain employs TRBV19 and TRBJ2-7, with D maybe TRBD2 (7 bases). V gave up 5 bases and J gave up 5 bases, with 19 bases separating them. CDR3 size: 15 residues. The germline V gene encodes CDR1 LNHDA and CDR2 SQIVND (reference sequence). The CDR3 bases are TGTGCCAGTAGTGGGGGCAGCGGGAAGCTAAACGAGCAGTACTTC. Translating gives CASSGGSGKLNEQYF.

This chain connects TRBV7-9 to TRBJ2-7; the match to TRBD2 covers 11 bases. V trimming: 2 bases; J trimming: 4 bases; junction bases outside the gene matches: 4. Germline V gene data show CDR1 as SEHNR and CDR2 as FQNEAQ (reference sequence). The CDR3 is 15 residues long. The CDR3 is CASSLLAGGIYEQYF. The CDR3 DNA follows: TGTGCCAGCAGCTTACTAGCGGGGGGAATTTACGAGCAGTACTTC.

CDR3 DNA: TGTGCCAGCGTCCGATCCGGGGACACTGAAGCTTTCTTT. Translation gives CASVRSGDTEAFF. The rearrangement joins TRBV27 to TRBJ1-1; D gene unclear. The V end was cut by 8 bases, the J end by 3 bases, with 13 bases between. Germline values: CDR1 MNHEY, CDR2 SMNVEV (reference sequence). The CDR3 loop spans 13 amino acids.

This clone was seen only once. J is TRBJ2-7 and V is TRBV7-3; unclear D gene. This CDR3 contains 14 residues. Germline V gene data show CDR1 as SGHTA and CDR2 as FQGTGA. V lost 1 base to trimming and J lost 1 base, with 8 bases between them. The CDR3 reads CASSLIHGSYEQYF. As DNA, the CDR3 is TGTGCCAGCAGCTTAATCCACGGATCCTACGAGCAGTACTTC.

This chain links TRBV9 with TRBJ2-5, with a tentative D call TRBD2 (5 bases). CDR1 is SGDLS, CDR2 YYNGEE, per germline. The ends were cut back, 0 bases at V and 5 bases at J, with 11 bases in the middle. The CDR3 runs 14 residues. For the CDR3, the DNA is TGTGCCAGCAGCGTAGTCCGCTGGGAGGAGACCCAGTACTTC. This codes for CASSVVRWEETQYF.

This clone showed up just once. The gene calls are TRBV5-6 and TRBJ2-7; D is undetermined. With 4 bases removed from V and 4 bases from J, the gap between germline ends came to 6 bases. Germline V gene lookup returns CDR1 SGHDT and CDR2 YYEEEE. There are 11 residues in the CDR3. This CDR3 is CASSISYEQYF. CDR3 DNA sequence: TGTGCCAGCAGCATAAGTTACGAGCAGTACTTC.

The chain combines TRBV7-2 with TRBJ2-3; weak D call: TRBD2 (5 bases). Germline V gene sequence: CDR1 SGHTA, CDR2 FQGNSA. The CDR3 is 14 amino acids. V lost 5 bases to trimming and J lost 6 bases, with 15 bases between them. CDR3 protein: CASSPDFLADTQYF. In nucleotides, the CDR3 is TGTGCCAGCAGCCCGGACTTTCTTGCCGATACGCAGTATTTT.

This rearrangement joins TRBV5-5 to TRBJ1-2, with D tentatively TRBD1 (6 bases). This CDR3 region has 15 residues. Between the trimmed V and J ends, which lost 0 bases and 2 bases, there was a span of 11 bases. CDR1 is SGHKS and CDR2 is YYEKEE in the germline V gene (reference sequence). The CDR3 protein is CASSLVTTGNYGYTF. The CDR3 DNA is TGTGCCAGCAGCTTGGTAACAACAGGGAACTATGGCTACACCTTC.

This clone was observed once. V is TRBV6-4 and J is TRBJ2-3; 8 positions agree with TRBD2. Germline V gene data show CDR1 as MRHNA and CDR2 as SNTAGT. The CDR3 contains 15 residues. V trimming: 3 bases; J trimming: 5 bases; junction bases outside the gene matches: 7. The CDR3 loop is CASSDTGGRVDTQYF. CDR3 in DNA: TGTGCCAGCAGTGATACGGGGGGGCGTGTAGATACGCAGTATTTT.

This rearrangement joins TRBV6-5 to TRBJ2-7, with D possibly being TRBD2 (5 bases). Germline CDR1 is MNHEY and CDR2 is SVGAGI. The CDR3 spans 11 residues. Trimming shortened V by 2 bases and J by 7 bases, and 6 bases separated the two germline ends. CDR3 sequence reads: CASSYRGEQYF. The CDR3 bases are TGTGCCAGCAGTTACCGGGGTGAGCAGTACTTC.

The V and J genes are TRBV4-1 and TRBJ1-1; D is possibly TRBD1 (5 bases). The CDR3 length is 14 residues. CDR1 and CDR2 (germline): MGHRA, YSYEKL. Trimming stripped 8 bases from V and 5 bases from J, with 18 bases between. CDR3: CASRKVGGRTEAFF. CDR3 DNA sequence: TGCGCCAGCCGAAAGGTGGGGGGGAGAACTGAAGCTTTCTTT.

The rearrangement uses TRBV9 and TRBJ1-1; a weak D match, TRBD1 (6 bases). Germline V gene data show CDR1 as SGDLS and CDR2 as YYNGEE. V shed 4 bases and J shed 1 base, with 11 bases lying between them. The CDR3 is 14 residues long. The CDR3 region is CASSFVQGNTEAFF. CDR3 bases: TGTGCCAGCAGCTTCGTACAGGGGAACACTGAAGCTTTCTTT.

This clone was recorded only once. V usage is TRBV18 and J usage is TRBJ1-1; D is unresolved. This CDR3 region has 13 residues. V shed 4 bases and J shed 1 base, with 7 bases lying between them. Germline V gene lookup returns CDR1 KGHSH and CDR2 LQKENI. DNA of the CDR3: TGTGCCAGCTCACTTACACAGAACACTGAAGCTTTCTTT. This sequence encodes CASSLTQNTEAFF. The complete variable domain, with remaining parts taken from reference TRBV18 and TRBJ1-1, reads NAGVMQNPRHLVRRRGQEARLRCSPMKGHSHVYWYRQLPEEGLKFMVYLQKENIIDESGMPKERFSAEFPKEGPSILRIQQVVRGDSAAYFCASSLTQNTEAFFGQGTRLTVV.

The chain uses TRBV15 and TRBJ2-3; TRBD2 matches at 14 bases. Germline V gene lookup returns CDR1 LNHNV and CDR2 YYDKDF (reference sequence). The V gene end was trimmed by 0 bases and the J gene end by 1 base; junction bases not matched to a gene: 3. The CDR3 sequence is 18 residues long. CDR3 region: CATSREGTSGSGTDTQYF. CDR3 coding DNA: TGTGCCACCAGCAGAGAGGGGACTAGCGGGAGTGGCACAGATACGCAGTATTTT.

The chain is built from TRBV6-1 and TRBJ2-1; D uncertain. Germline V gene data show CDR1 as MNHNS and CDR2 as SASEGT. The CDR3 spans 10 residues. V was cut by 8 bases and J by 10 bases, with 9 bases left in between. CDR3 nucleotide sequence: TGTGCCAGCGGTCTAGGCGAGCAGTTCTTC. Translating it yields CASGLGEQFF.

The genes are TRBV5-6 and TRBJ2-1, with D unclear. The V gene's germline CDR1 is SGHDT and CDR2 YYEEEE. The V and J ends lost 2 bases and 0 bases respectively, with 6 bases between them. The CDR3 sequence is 14 residues long. CDR3 region: CASSFRSSYNEQFF. The CDR3 bases are TGTGCCAGCAGCTTTCGTAGCTCCTACAATGAGCAGTTCTTC.

This chain uses TRBV29-1 with TRBJ2-7, with 7 bases fitting TRBD2. The ends lost 3 bases at V and 4 bases at J; junction bases unmatched: 3. Germline CDR1 reads SQVTM; CDR2 reads ANQGSEA. The CDR3 runs 12 residues. The CDR3 sequence: CSVEGGKYEQYF. The CDR3 DNA sequence: TGCAGCGTTGAGGGAGGGAAATACGAGCAGTACTTC.

The gene calls are TRBV18 and TRBJ1-5; D is perhaps TRBD1 (5 bases). V was clipped by 0 bases and J by 7 bases, with 16 bases between them. The germline gives CDR1 KGHSH, CDR2 LQKENI. The CDR3 is 16 amino acids. CDR3 loop: CASSPPGPGNGQPQHF. The DNA of the CDR3 is TGTGCCAGCTCACCACCCGGGCCAGGGAATGGACAGCCCCAGCATTTT.

In this sample, this clone turned up once. The V and J genes are TRBV7-3 and TRBJ1-6; no clear D. With 5 bases removed from V and 7 bases from J, the gap between germline ends came to 12 bases. From germline, CDR1 is SGHTA and CDR2 FQGTGA. CDR3 size: 14 residues. DNA of the CDR3: TGTGCCAGCAGCAAACACAAAGGGAATTCACCCCTCCACTTT. It encodes CASSKHKGNSPLHF.

The chain has TRBV5-1 and TRBJ2-3; TRBD2 matches at 7 bases. CDR1 and CDR2 (germline): SGHRS, YFSETQ. Trimming at V came to 4 bases and at J to 5 bases, leaving 13 bases not matched to a gene. The CDR3 is made up of 16 amino acids. CDR3: CASSPKNGGSKDTQYF. CDR3 sequence (DNA): TGCGCCAGCAGCCCCAAGAACGGGGGGTCCAAAGATACGCAGTATTTT.

The table lists this clone with a count of one. The J gene is TRBJ2-5, the V gene TRBV6-5; 10 bases match TRBD1. The assigned J gene may be wrong: the sequence end matches TRBJ2-7 better. CDR3 length: 15 amino acids. The germline gives CDR1 MNHEY, CDR2 SVGAGI. CDR3 bases: TGTGCCAGCAGTTACGAGTTGGGACAGGGGTACGAGCAGTACTTC. Amino acid sequence: CASSYELGQGYEQYF.

The chain recombines TRBV5-1 with TRBJ2-2, with TRBD2 matching 7 bases. The CDR3 spans 16 residues. The trim removed 1 base at V and 6 bases at J, leaving 9 bases unmatched. CDR1 and CDR2 (germline): SGHRS, YFSETQ. The CDR3 DNA is TGCGCCAGCAGCTTGCTCTCTAGCGGATCACCCGGGGAGCTGTTTTTT. Residues: CASSLLSSGSPGELFF.

This clone has only one observation. This chain joins TRBV18 and TRBJ2-3, with 8 bases matching TRBD2. CDR1 and CDR2 (germline): KGHSH, LQKENI. The CDR3 consists of 14 residues. The junction had 3 bases not matched to a gene; V was cut back by 3 bases and J by 4 bases. The CDR3 sequence: CASSPNSGADTQYF. The CDR3 DNA is TGTGCCAGCTCACCTAATAGCGGGGCAGATACGCAGTATTTT.